This TCR beta chain was sequenced during a study of shared clonotypes between healthy human individuals. Per germline, CDR1 SGHTA and CDR2 FQGNSA. V was pared by 5 bases and J by 7 bases, with 21 bases between. The CDR3 has 15 residues. Measured with immunoSEQ multiplex PCR; TCRdb has only the in-frame clones, and not every one. The table includes 1.4 million or so clones, 98% detected once. Worth noting for this clone: Its cognate antigen is unknown.

Notes on the study in general: Represented genetic and exposure-history diversity was restricted by having few donors. Sequencing of the sorted subsets was shown by rarefaction to be incomplete despite large depth. Researchers found naive subsets generally carried larger estimated richness than memory subsets.

This clonotype was obtained from a young man in good health. The source material was naive CD4+ T cells sorted from blood. Subset defined: CD45RA+ positively selected. This chain joins TRBV7-2 and TRBJ2-7; possibly TRBD1 for D (6 bases). CDR3 DNA: TGTGCCAGCAGCCTGACGGGACAAGGCTCGGGAGAGCAGTACTTC. This gives the protein CASSLTGQGSGEQYF.